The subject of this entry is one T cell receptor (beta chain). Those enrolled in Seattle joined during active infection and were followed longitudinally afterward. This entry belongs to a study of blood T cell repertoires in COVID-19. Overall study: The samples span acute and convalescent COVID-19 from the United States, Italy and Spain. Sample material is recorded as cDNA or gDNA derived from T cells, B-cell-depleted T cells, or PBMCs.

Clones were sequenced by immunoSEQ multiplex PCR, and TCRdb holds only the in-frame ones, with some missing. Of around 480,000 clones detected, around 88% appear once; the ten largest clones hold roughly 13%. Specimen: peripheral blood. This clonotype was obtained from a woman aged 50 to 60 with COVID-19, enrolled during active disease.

The CDR3 DNA reads as TGTGCCAGCAGCTCCCACGGGGGGGCGCAGCCCCAGCATTTT. Amino acid sequence: CASSSHGGAQPQHF. This rearrangement joins TRBV7-2 to TRBJ1-5, with D perhaps TRBD1 (6 bases). Germline V gene lookup returns CDR1 SGHTA and CDR2 FQGNSA. The germline V and J ends were trimmed by 4 bases and 7 bases, with 14 bases remaining between them. The CDR3 sequence is 14 residues long.